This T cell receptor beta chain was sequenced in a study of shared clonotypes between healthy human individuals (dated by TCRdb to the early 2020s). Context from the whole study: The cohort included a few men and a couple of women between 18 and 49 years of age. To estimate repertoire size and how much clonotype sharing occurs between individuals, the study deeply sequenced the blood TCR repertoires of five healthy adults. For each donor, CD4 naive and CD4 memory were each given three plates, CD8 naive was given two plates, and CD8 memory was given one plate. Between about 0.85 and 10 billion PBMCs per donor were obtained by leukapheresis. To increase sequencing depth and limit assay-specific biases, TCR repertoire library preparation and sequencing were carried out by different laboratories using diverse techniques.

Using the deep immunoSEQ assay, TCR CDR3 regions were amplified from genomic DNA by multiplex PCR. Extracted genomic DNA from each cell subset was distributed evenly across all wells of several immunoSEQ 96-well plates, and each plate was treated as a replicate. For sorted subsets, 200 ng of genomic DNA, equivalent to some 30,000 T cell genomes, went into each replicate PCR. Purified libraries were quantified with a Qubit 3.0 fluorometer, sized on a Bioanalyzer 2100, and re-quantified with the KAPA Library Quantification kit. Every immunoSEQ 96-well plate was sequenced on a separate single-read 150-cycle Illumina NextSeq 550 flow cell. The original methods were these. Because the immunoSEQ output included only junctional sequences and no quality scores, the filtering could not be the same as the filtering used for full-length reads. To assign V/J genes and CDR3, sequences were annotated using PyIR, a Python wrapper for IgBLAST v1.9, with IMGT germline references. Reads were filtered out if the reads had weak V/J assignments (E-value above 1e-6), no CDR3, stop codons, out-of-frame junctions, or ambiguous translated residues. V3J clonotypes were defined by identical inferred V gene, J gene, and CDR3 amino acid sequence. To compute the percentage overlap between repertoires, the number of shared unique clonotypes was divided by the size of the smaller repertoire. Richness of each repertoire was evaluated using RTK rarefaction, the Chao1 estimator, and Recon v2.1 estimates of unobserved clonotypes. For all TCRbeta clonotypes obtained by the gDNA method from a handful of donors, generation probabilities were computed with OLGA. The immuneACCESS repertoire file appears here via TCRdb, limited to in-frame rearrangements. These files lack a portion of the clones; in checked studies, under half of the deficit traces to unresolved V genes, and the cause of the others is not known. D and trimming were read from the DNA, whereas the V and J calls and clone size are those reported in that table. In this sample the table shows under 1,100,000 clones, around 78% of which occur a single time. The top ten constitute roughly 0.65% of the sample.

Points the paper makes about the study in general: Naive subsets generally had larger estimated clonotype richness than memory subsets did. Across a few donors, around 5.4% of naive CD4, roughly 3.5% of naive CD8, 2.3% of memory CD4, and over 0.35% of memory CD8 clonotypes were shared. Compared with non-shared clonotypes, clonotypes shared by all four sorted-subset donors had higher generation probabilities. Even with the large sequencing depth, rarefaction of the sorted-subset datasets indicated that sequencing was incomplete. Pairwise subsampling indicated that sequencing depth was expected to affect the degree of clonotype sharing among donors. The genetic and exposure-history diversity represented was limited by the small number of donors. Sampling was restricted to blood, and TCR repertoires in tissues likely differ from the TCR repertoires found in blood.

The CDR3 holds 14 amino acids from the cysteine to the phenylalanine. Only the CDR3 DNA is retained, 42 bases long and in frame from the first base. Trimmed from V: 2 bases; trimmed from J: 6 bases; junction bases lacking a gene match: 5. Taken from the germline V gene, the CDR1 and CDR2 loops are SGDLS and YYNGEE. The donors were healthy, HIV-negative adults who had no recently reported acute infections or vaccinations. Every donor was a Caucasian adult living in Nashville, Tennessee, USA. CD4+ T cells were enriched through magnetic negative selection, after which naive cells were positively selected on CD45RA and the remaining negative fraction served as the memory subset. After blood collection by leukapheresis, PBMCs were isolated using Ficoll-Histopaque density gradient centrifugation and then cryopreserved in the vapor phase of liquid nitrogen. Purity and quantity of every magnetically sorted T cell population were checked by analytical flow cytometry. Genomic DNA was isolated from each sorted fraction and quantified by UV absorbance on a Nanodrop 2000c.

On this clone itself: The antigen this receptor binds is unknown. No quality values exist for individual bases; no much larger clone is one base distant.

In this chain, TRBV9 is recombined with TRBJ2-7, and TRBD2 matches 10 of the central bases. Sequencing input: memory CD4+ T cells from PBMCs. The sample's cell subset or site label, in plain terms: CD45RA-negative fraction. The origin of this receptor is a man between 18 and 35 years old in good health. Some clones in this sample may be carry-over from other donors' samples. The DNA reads TGTGCCAGCAGCGTGTCTAGCGGGAGTTCCGAGCAGTACTTC. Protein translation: CASSVSSGSSEQYF.